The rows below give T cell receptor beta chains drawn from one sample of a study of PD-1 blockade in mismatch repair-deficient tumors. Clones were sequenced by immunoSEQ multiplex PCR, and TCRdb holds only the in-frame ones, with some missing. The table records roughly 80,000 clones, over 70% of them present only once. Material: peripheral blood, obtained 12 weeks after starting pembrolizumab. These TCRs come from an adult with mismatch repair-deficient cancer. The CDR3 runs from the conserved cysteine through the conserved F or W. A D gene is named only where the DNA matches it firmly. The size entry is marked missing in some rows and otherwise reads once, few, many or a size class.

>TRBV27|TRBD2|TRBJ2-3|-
TGTGCCAGCAGTTTATACGTGGCTAGCGGAGCCACAGATACGCAGTATTTT
CASSLYVASGATDTQYF
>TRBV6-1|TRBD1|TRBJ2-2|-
TGTGCCAGCAGGGGGACAGGGACCACCGGGGAGCTGTTTTTT
CASRGTGTTGELFF
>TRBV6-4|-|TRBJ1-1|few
TGTGCCAGCAGGGACACCAATATGAACACTGAAGCTTTCTTT
CASRDTNMNTEAFF
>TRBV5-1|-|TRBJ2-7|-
TGCGCCAGCAGCTTTTCATTTGAGTACGAGCAGTACTTC
CASSFSFEYEQYF
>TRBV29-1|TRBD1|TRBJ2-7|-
TGCAGCGTTGAAGATAGGACAGGGGGTTGGAACGAGCAGTACTTC
CSVEDRTGGWNEQYF
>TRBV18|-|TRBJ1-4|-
TGTGCCAGCTCAGCGTTTGAAGGGGTTGATGAAAAACTGTTTTTT
CASSAFEGVDEKLFF
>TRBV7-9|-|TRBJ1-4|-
TGTGCCAGCAGCAGTGAGGCAGGGAATGATGAAAAACTGTTTTTT
CASSSEAGNDEKLFF
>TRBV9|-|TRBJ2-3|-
TGTGCCAGCAGCGACCCAGTTGGGACCTCCTCATTATTTACTAGCACAGATACGCAGTATTTT
CASSDPVGTSSLFTSTDTQYF
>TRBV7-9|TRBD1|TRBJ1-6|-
TGTGCCAGCAGCATAGACAGGGCGTTCGTTGCACCCCTCCACTTT
CASSIDRAFVAPLHF
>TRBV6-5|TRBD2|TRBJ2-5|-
TGTGCCAGCAGAAATAGCGGGAACCAAGAGACCCAGTACTTC
CASRNSGNQETQYF
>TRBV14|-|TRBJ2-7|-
TGTGCCAGCAGCACCCGGGGCTTCGGGTACGAGCAGTACTTC
CASSTRGFGYEQYF
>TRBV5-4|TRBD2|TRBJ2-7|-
TGTGCCAGCAGCTTGGCAAGCGGGAGGCCCTCCGAGCAGTACTTC
CASSLASGRPSEQYF
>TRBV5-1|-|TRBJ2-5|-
TGCGCCAGCAAAAGGGAGCCGGTGGCCTATGGTCGGGAGACCCAGTACTTC
CASKREPVAYGRETQYF
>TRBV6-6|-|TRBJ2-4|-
TGTGCCAGCAGTTACGCGGAGACAAAAAACATTCAGTACTTC
CASSYAETKNIQYF
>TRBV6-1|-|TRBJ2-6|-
TGTGCCAGCAGTGGTACCCAAGGGGAACAAAGTCGGGCCAACGTCCTGACTTTC
CASSGTQGEQSRANVLTF
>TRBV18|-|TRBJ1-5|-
TGTGCCAGCTCACCAGGGCAAGCCAATCAGCCCCAGCATTTT
CASSPGQANQPQHF